This TCR beta chain was found in a study of vaccination effects on CD4 cells after COVID-19. Turning to the study itself: Participants were given two doses of BNT162b2 or mRNA-1273 vaccine. Roughly 2.1 million PBMC were seeded per well and grown in the presence of around 10 IU/ml IL-2 and about 10 ug/ml peptides.

Whole-study results and caveats: At late timepoints after vaccination, vaccine- and infection-induced clones shrank markedly. Sampling in the study covered few convalescent patients and included no early post-infection timepoints.

This clone was found once. Antigen unknown. Only in-frame clones appear in the TCRdb table, and some are missing; sequencing was by immunoSEQ multiplex PCR. This table holds about 37,000 clones, 65% to 85% found once. This CDR3 is 13 amino acids long. Germline CDR1 ENHRY, CDR2 SYGVKD. The J segment lost 3 bases and the V segment lost 7 bases, leaving 4 bases of the junction unmatched. The authors isolated CD4+ T cells after 9 to 10 days of culture. The source material was CD4+ T cells from PBMCs cultured without peptide, sampled before COVID-19 vaccination. The sequence was collected from a human donor who received a COVID-19 vaccine. The chain has TRBV10-3 and TRBJ2-5; 8 bases fit TRBD1. In nucleotides, the CDR3 is TGTGCCATCAATAACAGGGGGGAAGAGACCCAGTACTTC. Protein product: CAINNRGEETQYF.